One and the same sample provided the 20 T cell receptor beta chains below, sequenced in a study of T cell repertoires in cytomegalovirus infection. In TCRdb, the reads were re-called with MiXCR into one record per CDR3 protein. The sample shows approximately 400,000 distinct CDR3 sequences, roughly 31% of them seen only once. The sequenced sample was PBMCs. These receptors were taken from a human donor in good health (CMV status not recorded). Some clones in this sample may be carry-over from other donors' samples.

The chain recombines TRBV20-1 with TRBJ1-5; 9 bases map to TRBD1. Germline V lookup: CDR1 DFQATT, CDR2 SNEGSKA (reference sequence). Trimming at V came to 2 bases and at J to 5 bases, leaving 10 bases not matched to a gene. The CDR3 is 16 residues long. The CDR3: CSARRGKTGGDQPQHF. The DNA for the CDR3 is TGCAGTGCTAGAAGGGGAAAAACAGGGGGCGATCAGCCCCAGCATTTT.

This clonotype showed up just a few times. The CDR3 DNA reads TGCAGCGTAAAACCTTACGGGACGGAAGCCTTAGACGACCAAGAGACCCAGTACTTC. The encoded protein is CSVKPYGTEALDDQETQYF. The V call is TRBV29-1, the J call TRBJ2-5; perhaps D is TRBD1 or TRBD2 (5 bases each). V gave up 6 bases and J gave up 0 bases, with 29 bases separating them. The CDR3 is made up of 19 amino acids. Looked up from germline, CDR1 is SQVTM and CDR2 is ANQGSEA.

The V and J genes are TRBV28 and TRBJ1-1; possible D gene TRBD1, 6 bases. Germline V lookup: CDR1 MDHEN, CDR2 SYDVKM. Trimming took off 5 bases at V and 7 bases at J, with 14 bases between the two ends. CDR3 length: 13 residues. CDR3 sequence reads: CASSLYYRDEAFF. The CDR3 DNA reads TGTGCCAGCAGTCTATATTACAGGGATGAAGCTTTCTTT.

This clonotype was observed once. This chain joins TRBV18 and TRBJ1-1; D is ambiguous. This CDR3 contains 11 residues. CDR1 KGHSH and CDR2 LQKENI come from the germline V gene. V was clipped by 4 bases and J by 5 bases, with 5 bases between them. The CDR3 sequence is CASSRKTEAFF. The DNA for the CDR3 is TGTGCCAGCTCACGGAAGACTGAAGCTTTCTTT.

CDR3 protein: CASSIVQTDQPQHF. CDR3 in DNA: TGTGCCAGTAGTATTGTCCAGACCGATCAGCCCCAGCATTTT. This chain uses TRBV19 with TRBJ1-5; D is uncertain. V shed 3 bases and J shed 5 bases, with 11 bases lying between them. Germline V gene data show CDR1 as LNHDA and CDR2 as SQIVND (reference sequence). The CDR3 is 14 amino acids.

V gene TRBV25-1 combines with J gene TRBJ2-2, with D perhaps matching TRBD2 (5 bases). The CDR3 length is 12 residues. In germline, CDR1 is MGHDK, CDR2 SYGVNS. The CDR3 DNA is TGTGCTGCAGAGGGCCGAGGGGGGGAGCTGTTTTTT. This sequence encodes CAAEGRGGELFF. The full variable domain, completed using reference TRBV25-1 and TRBJ2-2, is EADIYQTPRYLVIGTGKKITLECSQTMGHDKMYWYQQDPGMELHLIHYSYGVNSTEKGDLSSESTVSRIRTEHFPLTLESARPSHTSQYLCAAEGRGGELFFGEGSRLTVL.

The chain carries TRBV28 and TRBJ2-7, with 7 bases fitting TRBD1. CDR3 size: 14 residues. Trimming cost V 7 bases and J 1 base; bases outside gene matches: 7. Germline CDR1 is MDHEN and CDR2 is SYDVKM. The chain's CDR3 is CASTDRIRSYEQYF. Here the CDR3 DNA reads TGTGCCAGCACGGACAGGATAAGATCCTACGAGCAGTACTTC.

This clonotype turned up a few times. This sequence joins TRBV19 and TRBJ1-2, with 7 bases lining up with TRBD1. Germline-derived CDR1 and CDR2 are LNHDA and SQIVND (reference sequence). The CDR3 totals 15 residues. The trim removed 5 bases at V and 2 bases at J, leaving 8 bases unmatched. CDR3 coding DNA: TGTGCCAGTAGTTTGCAATCCAGGGGGAACTATGGCTACACCTTC. The encoded protein is CASSLQSRGNYGYTF.

The chain employs TRBV27 and TRBJ2-7, with D possibly TRBD1 on 6 matching bases. Trimming took off 10 bases at V and 2 bases at J, with 21 bases between the two ends. The CDR3 spans 15 residues. Germline V gene lookup returns CDR1 MNHEY and CDR2 SMNVEV (reference sequence). The CDR3 region has the DNA TGTGCCAACATGGTGGGACGCAGGGGAACCTACGAGCAGTACTTC. Encoded protein: CANMVGRRGTYEQYF.

Note on this clonotype: Since no conserved phenylalanine or tryptophan closes the CDR3, a read error is the likely cause. CDR3 loop: CASSPGLTRKYQETQYL. The CDR3 nucleotides read TGTGCCAGCAGCCCGGGACTTACCAGGAAGTACCAAGAGACCCAGTACTTA. The gene calls are TRBV5-4 and TRBJ2-5, with D possibly matching TRBD2 (6 bases). CDR1 is SGHNT, CDR2 YYREEE, per germline (reference sequence). Deletions cut 4 bases from V and 0 bases from J, with 19 bases between. The CDR3 runs to 17 residues.

The V and J genes are TRBV12-3 or TRBV12-4 and TRBJ1-1; 12 bases are a match to TRBD1. The CDR3 consists of 15 residues. After removal of 3 bases from V and 6 bases from J, the junction contained 5 bases not matched to a gene. The CDR3 here is CASSFAWDRGPEAFF. The CDR3 DNA reads TGTGCCAGCAGTTTCGCCTGGGACAGGGGGCCTGAAGCTTTCTTT.

This clonotype was picked up many times. The gene calls are TRBV7-2 and TRBJ2-2; 8 nucleotides line up with TRBD1. J lost 3 bases, V lost 2 bases, and 11 bases had no gene match. CDR1 is SGHTA and CDR2 is FQGNSA in the germline V gene. The CDR3 runs 18 residues. The DNA for the CDR3 is TGTGCCAGCAGCTTACACCGGACAGGGAAGACCCACACCGGGGAGCTGTTTTTT. Translation gives CASSLHRTGKTHTGELFF.

This clonotype occurred many times. V and J are TRBV7-8 and TRBJ1-1; TRBD1 might be the D (5 bases). The CDR3 loop spans 12 amino acids. Germline CDR1 is SGHVS and CDR2 is FQNEAQ. Trimming cost V 5 bases and J 5 bases, with 9 bases left between them. CDR3 amino acids: CASSPGETEAFF. The CDR3 coding sequence is TGTGCCAGCAGCCCGGGGGAGACTGAAGCTTTCTTT.

A note on this clonotype: One base away lies a much larger clone, so this may be a sequencing read error. This chain joins TRBV7-2 and TRBJ1-3; D may be TRBD1 (5 bases). V gave up 2 bases and J gave up 1 base, with 12 bases separating them. This CDR3 spans 16 amino acids. Germline V gene data show CDR1 as SGHTA and CDR2 as FQGNSA. In nucleotides, the CDR3 is TGTGCCAGCAGCTTACACGCGGGGGGGTCTGGAAACACCATATATTTT. Amino acids: CASSLHAGGSGNTIYF.

In this sample, this clonotype turned up many times. The gene calls are TRBV7-9 and TRBJ1-1, with a weak D call TRBD1 (5 bases). The CDR3 is 14 residues long. V lost 8 bases and J lost 1, with 14 bases in between. Germline CDR1 SEHNR, CDR2 FQNEAQ (reference sequence). The CDR3 nucleotides are TGTGCCAGCGCCCCCGGCGGGGGGAACACTGAAGCTTTCTTT. This sequence encodes CASAPGGGNTEAFF.

The CDR3 sequence is CASGLDGLAGGNYSYNEQFF. The CDR3, as DNA: TGTGCTAGTGGTCTAGATGGACTAGCGGGGGGCAACTATTCCTACAATGAGCAGTTCTTC. J is TRBJ2-1 and V is TRBV12-5; 14 nucleotides agree with TRBD2. This CDR3 is 20 amino acids long. Germline assignment: CDR1 LGHNT and CDR2 FRNRAP. V gave up 5 bases and J gave up 1 base; unmatched junction bases: 13.

This clonotype was observed a handful of times. V usage is TRBV7-8 and J usage is TRBJ1-4, with D hard to call. Trimming stripped 1 base from V and 8 bases from J, with 14 bases between. Germline CDR1 reads SGHVS; CDR2 reads FQNEAQ. The CDR3 has 15 amino acids. For the CDR3, the DNA is TGTGCCAGCAGCTTAGAAACTCGTAGAGGAGAAAAACTGTTTTTT. Its translation is CASSLETRRGEKLFF.

This clonotype was counted many times. The chain joins TRBV6-1 to TRBJ2-5; TRBD1 matches 8 bases. CDR3 length: 14 residues. V lost 5 bases to trimming and J lost 5 bases; unmatched junction nucleotides: 7. CDR1 and CDR2 (germline): MNHNS, SASEGT. CDR3: CASSMTGVPETQYF. For the CDR3, the DNA is TGTGCCAGCAGTATGACAGGGGTTCCGGAGACCCAGTACTTC.

This clonotype was seen a few times. The chain recombines TRBV10-2 with TRBJ2-7, with D unresolved. The CDR3 has 14 amino acids. Trimming cost V 0 bases and J 1 base, with 7 bases left between them. Per the germline V gene, CDR1 is WSHSY and CDR2 is SAAADI. The CDR3 DNA reads as TGCGCCAGCAGTGAGTCAGGCAGGTCCTACGAGCAGTACTTC. It specifies CASSESGRSYEQYF.

Comment on this clonotype: This sequence may be a read error, since a much larger clone differs from it by one base. V is TRBV7-2 and J is TRBJ1-1; D perhaps matches TRBD1 (5 bases). The germline CDR1 and CDR2 sequences are SGHTA and FQGNSA. CDR3 length equals 16 residues. V gave up 2 bases and J gave up 1 base, with 14 bases separating them. CDR3 sequence: CASSLYFGGGNTEAFF. CDR3 in DNA: TGTGCCAGCAGCTTATACTTTGGCGGGGGGAACACTGAAGCTTTCTTT.